This is a list of T cell receptor beta chains from one sample in a study of Tregs in tolerant kidney transplant recipients. TCRdb's table, derived via immunoSEQ multiplex PCR, lists solely in-frame clones and lacks some. The data hold some 68,000 clones, with roughly 84% observed a single time. The source material was CD4+ T cells from blood. The receptor set was obtained from a human donor in good health. CDR3s include the opening cysteine and the closing phenylalanine or tryptophan. A D gene is named only where the DNA matches it firmly. Clone size is stated in some rows and not others, as once, few, many or a class when expanded.

TRBJ2-1,TRBD2,TRBV7-9,NA,14,CASSSFAGEMAQFF,TGTGCCAGCAGTTCTTTTGCGGGAGAAATGGCGCAGTTCTTC
TRBJ1-1,TRBD1,TRBV7-2,few,14,CASSLQGRGTEAFF,TGTGCCAGCAGCCTACAGGGGCGAGGCACTGAAGCTTTCTTT
TRBJ2-5,NA,TRBV2,NA,14,CASSDSRHGETQYF,TGTGCCAGCAGTGATAGTCGGCACGGAGAGACCCAGTACTTC
TRBJ2-7,NA,TRBV6-5,NA,13,CASSYSFGNEQYF,TGTGCCAGCAGTTACTCATTCGGGAACGAGCAGTACTTC
TRBJ2-1,TRBD2,TRBV2,many,13,CASSPSGREEQFF,TGTGCCAGCAGCCCTAGCGGGAGAGAGGAGCAGTTCTTC
TRBJ1-2,TRBD1,TRBV11-2,few,14,CASRPIGQGAGYTF,TGTGCCAGCAGACCTATCGGACAGGGAGCTGGCTACACCTTC
TRBJ2-7,TRBD2,TRBV7-2,NA,14,CASSPTSGTDEQYF,TGTGCCAGCAGCCCGACTAGCGGGACGGACGAGCAGTACTTC
TRBJ2-7,NA,TRBV11-2,NA,13,CASSLGPGGEQYF,TGTGCCAGCAGCTTAGGCCCCGGAGGGGAGCAGTACTTC
TRBJ2-5,NA,TRBV11-3,NA,14,CASSPGAVGETQYF,TGTGCCAGCAGCCCAGGGGCTGTGGGGGAGACCCAGTACTTC
TRBJ1-2,NA,TRBV11-2,NA,15,CASSLGGAGYYGYTF,TGTGCCAGCAGCTTAGGCGGGGCAGGGTACTATGGCTACACCTTC
TRBJ2-2,NA,TRBV6-5,once,14,CASSPKANTGELFF,TGTGCCAGCAGCCCTAAAGCGAACACCGGGGAGCTGTTTTTT
TRBJ2-1,NA,TRBV14,NA,18,CASSQDFRGRPPYNEQFF,TGTGCCAGCAGCCAAGATTTTCGAGGGAGGCCGCCCTACAATGAGCAGTTCTTC
TRBJ2-4,TRBD2,TRBV23-1,NA,19,CASSLKTSGRAVAKNIQYF,TGCGCCAGCAGTCTAAAGACTAGCGGGAGGGCCGTAGCCAAAAACATTCAGTACTTC
TRBJ2-1,NA,TRBV19,NA,16,CASSYYQGNSYNEQFF,TGTGCCAGTAGTTACTATCAGGGGAATTCCTACAATGAGCAGTTCTTC
TRBJ2-7,TRBD2,TRBV5-1,NA,15,CASNEGLAVGYEQYF,TGCGCCAGCAATGAGGGCCTAGCGGTTGGGTACGAGCAGTACTTC
TRBJ1-2,NA,TRBV20-1,NA,11,CSANGVYGYTF,TGCAGTGCCAACGGTGTCTATGGCTACACCTTC
TRBJ2-7,TRBD2,TRBV30,few,14,CAWGQAGLPYEQYF,TGTGCCTGGGGACAAGCGGGACTTCCCTACGAGCAGTACTTC
TRBJ2-7,NA,TRBV11-1,NA,15,CASSLVSGPLHEQYF,TGTGCCAGCAGCTTAGTTAGTGGCCCGCTCCACGAGCAGTACTTC
TRBJ1-5,NA,TRBV4-1,few,18,CASSPLPPGTERNQPQHF,TGCGCCAGCAGCCCTCTGCCCCCCGGGACTGAGCGCAATCAGCCCCAGCATTTT
TRBJ2-7,NA,TRBV5-1,NA,16,CASSLAIGRAGYEQYF,TGCGCCAGCAGCTTGGCCATCGGCAGGGCGGGATACGAGCAGTACTTC
TRBJ1-4,TRBD1,TRBV6-1,NA,16,CASSEGGDRANEKLFF,TGTGCCAGCAGTGAGGGGGGAGACAGGGCTAATGAAAAACTGTTTTTT
TRBJ2-1,TRBD1,TRBV29-1,once,14,CSVDLQGAYNEQFF,TGCAGCGTTGACTTACAGGGGGCTTACAATGAGCAGTTCTTC
TRBJ1-2,NA,TRBV4-3,NA,13,CASSQGLRMGYTF,TGCGCCAGCAGCCAAGGGCTTCGGATGGGGTACACCTTC
TRBJ2-7,TRBD1,TRBV5-4,NA,14,CASSLRDRGREQYF,TGTGCCAGCAGCTTGAGGGACAGGGGCCGCGAGCAGTACTTC
TRBJ1-1,NA,TRBV7-2,NA,16,CASSLEVGGLGTEAFF,TGTGCCAGCAGCCTAGAGGTGGGGGGTTTGGGCACTGAAGCTTTCTTT
TRBJ2-2,NA,TRBV5-6,few,15,CASSLEGVNTGELFF,TGTGCCAGCAGCTTGGAGGGAGTGAACACCGGGGAGCTGTTTTTT
TRBJ1-3,TRBD1,TRBV30,NA,13,CAWTGQIVTSIYF,TGTGCCTGGACGGGACAGATCGTAACGTCCATATATTTT
TRBJ2-7,TRBD2,TRBV29-1,NA,13,CSARTSGSYEQYF,TGCAGCGCTAGGACTAGCGGGAGTTACGAGCAGTACTTC
TRBJ2-5,TRBD2,TRBV23-1,NA,18,CASSQPGLAGWERETQYF,TGCGCCAGCAGTCAACCGGGACTAGCGGGGTGGGAGCGGGAGACCCAGTACTTC
TRBJ1-1,NA,TRBV27,NA,13,CASSLRPNTEAFF,TGTGCCAGCAGTTTACGACCTAACACTGAAGCTTTCTTT
TRBJ1-1,NA,TRBV29-1,NA,12,CSVRDFNTEAFF,TGCAGCGTCCGGGACTTTAACACTGAAGCTTTCTTT
TRBJ2-5,NA,TRBV30,once,12,CAWRRPSETQYF,TGTGCCTGGAGACGACCGTCGGAGACCCAGTACTTC
TRBJ2-7,NA,TRBV11-3,NA,18,CASSLVGLTGFGGYEQYF,TGTGCCAGCAGCTTAGTCGGACTAACAGGGTTTGGGGGGTACGAGCAGTACTTC
TRBJ1-2,NA,TRBV11-3,few,15,CASSLGATIFGGYTF,TGTGCCAGCAGCTTAGGGGCAACCATATTTGGTGGCTACACCTTC
TRBJ2-3,TRBD2,TRBV5-4,NA,13,CASSSLAGDTQYF,TGTGCCAGCAGCTCTTTAGCGGGAGATACGCAGTATTTT
TRBJ2-3,NA,TRBV10-3,NA,14,CATAAGVSTDTQYF,TGTGCCACCGCGGCAGGGGTGAGCACAGATACGCAGTATTTT
TRBJ1-3,TRBD1,TRBV2,NA,18,CASSMSSGTGASGNTIYF,TGTGCCAGCTCCATGTCCTCCGGGACAGGGGCTAGTGGAAACACCATATATTTT
TRBJ2-5,NA,TRBV2,NA,11,CASSASGAQYF,TGTGCCAGTAGTGCCTCTGGGGCCCAGTACTTC
TRBJ1-2,TRBD1,TRBV7-2,NA,13,CASSLTGGYGYTF,TGTGCCAGCAGCTTGACAGGGGGCTATGGCTACACCTTC
TRBJ1-1,TRBD1,TRBV19,NA,14,CASSIRGQLTEAFF,TGTGCCAGTAGTATAAGGGGGCAGCTCACTGAAGCTTTCTTT
TRBJ1-2,NA,TRBV6-6,NA,11,CASSRGYGYTF,TGTGCCAGCAGCCGAGGGTATGGCTACACCTTC
TRBJ2-1,NA,TRBV4-1,once,12,CASSHDSNEQFF,TGCGCCAGCAGCCACGACAGTAATGAGCAGTTCTTC
TRBJ1-4,NA,TRBV7-9,NA,16,CASSPSPTRMGEKLFF,TGTGCCAGCAGCCCCTCCCCCACAAGGATGGGTGAAAAACTGTTTTTT
TRBJ1-2,NA,TRBV5-1,NA,17,CASSLRTALATNYGYTF,TGCGCCAGCAGCTTAAGGACAGCACTCGCTACTAACTATGGCTACACCTTC
TRBJ1-5,NA,TRBV6-1,NA,13,CASSEVKEQPQHF,TGTGCCAGCAGTGAAGTAAAGGAGCAGCCCCAGCATTTT
TRBJ1-5,TRBD1,TRBV19,NA,15,CASSIRGGGNQPQHF,TGTGCCAGTAGTATACGAGGGGGCGGCAATCAGCCCCAGCATTTT
TRBJ2-7,NA,TRBV11-1,NA,14,CASSLGPLTYEQYF,TGTGCCAGCAGCTTAGGTCCCCTAACCTACGAGCAGTACTTC